A selection of T cell receptor beta chains follows, all from one sample in a study of T cells in Graves' hyperthyroidism and ophthalmopathy. Using its own MiXCR run on the multiplex PCR reads, TCRdb lists one record per CDR3 protein. The sample includes about 640,000 distinct CDR3 sequences, less than 25% seen only once; the top ten take 34%. Sequenced sample: blood. The receptors originated from a young man with Graves' ophthalmopathy. Both conserved end residues are part of each CDR3. The D gene is left open where the match is weak. Rows may omit the clone size; those that give it use once, few, many or a size class.

j_call d_call clone_size v_call cdr3_nt cdr3_aa
TRBJ2-1 NA few TRBV20-1 TGCAGTGCCAGTGAGGTTTTATACAATGAGCAGTTCTTC CSASEVLYNEQFF
TRBJ1-5 NA NA TRBV5-6 TGTGCCAGCAGCCCGAGCCAAACAGACAGTACAAATCAGCCCCAGCATTTT CASSPSQTDSTNQPQHF
TRBJ2-1 NA NA TRBV28 TGTGCCAGCAGTACCATATACAATGAGCAGTTCTTC CASSTIYNEQFF
TRBJ1-2 NA few TRBV20-1 TGCAGTGCGCCCCGGGATCTTATTAACTATGGCTACACCTTC CSAPRDLINYGYTF
TRBJ2-2 TRBD2 NA TRBV28 TGTGCCAGCAGTTTACTACTAGCGGGAGGGGATATCAGCACCGGGGAGCTGTTTTTT CASSLLLAGGDISTGELFF
TRBJ1-1 NA NA TRBV7-9 TGTGCCAGCAGCTTACTTCTGGACGTAGGACGGAACACTGAAGCTTTCTTT CASSLLLDVGRNTEAFF
TRBJ2-5 NA few TRBV7-2 TGTGCCAGCAGCCCAAGTGGGCAGGTGATACAAGAGACCCAGTACTTC CASSPSGQVIQETQYF
TRBJ1-2 NA NA TRBV20-1 TGCAGTGCTAGAGCGGAGGCAGGGGAAGGCTACACCTTC CSARAEAGEGYTF
TRBJ1-2 NA NA TRBV28 TGTGCCAGCACCCTTGGAGGGATCTATGGCTACACCTTC CASTLGGIYGYTF
TRBJ2-2 NA NA TRBV7-9 TGTGCCAGCAGCTCCGGTCTGGACAGATCCGGGGAGCTGTTTTTT CASSSGLDRSGELFF
TRBJ1-5 NA few TRBV29-1 TGCAGCGCTCGATGGGGGGGGGGCAATCAGCCCCAGCATTTT CSARWGGGNQPQHF
TRBJ1-5 NA NA TRBV11-2 TGTGCCAGCAGTTACTTCCGGGGAGGGAGGGATCAGCCCCAGCATTTT CASSYFRGGRDQPQHF
TRBJ2-5 NA NA TRBV20-1 TGCAGTGCTAGCGTCGAGGGACCCCCTTACTTC CSASVEGPPYF
TRBJ1-1 TRBD1 many TRBV29-1 TGCAGCGTTGAAGATGGGGACAGGATCAAGAACACTGAAGCTTTCTTT CSVEDGDRIKNTEAFF
TRBJ2-7 NA NA TRBV19 TGTGCCAGTAGTGCCGACGGAGCCGCCTACGAGCAGTACTTC CASSADGAAYEQYF
TRBJ2-2 TRBD2 few TRBV3-1 TGTGCCAGCAGCCCTCAGACTAGCGGGAAGAGAGACACCGGGGAGCTGTTTTTT CASSPQTSGKRDTGELFF
TRBJ2-3 TRBD2 many TRBV28 TGTGCCAGCAGTTTCCCGGCTAGCGGGAGCCCTCCCGCTAGCACAGATACGCAGTATTTT CASSFPASGSPPASTDTQYF
TRBJ2-1 NA NA TRBV3-1 TGTGCCAGCAGCCAAGGTAGGGGCGTTCAGGGGTTCTTC CASSQGRGVQGFF
TRBJ2-1 TRBD2 few TRBV9 TGTGCCAGCAGCGTAGGCGGGAGGAACGATGAGCAGTTCTTC CASSVGGRNDEQFF
TRBJ2-7 TRBD2 many TRBV6-1 TGTGCCAGCAGGACTCTAGCGGGAGGGGGCTACGAGCAGTACTTC CASRTLAGGGYEQYF
TRBJ2-7 NA few TRBV24-1 TGTGCCACCAGTGCGACAGGCACTCTCTCCTACGAGCAGTACTTC CATSATGTLSYEQYF
TRBJ2-7 TRBD2 few TRBV18 TGTGCCAGCTCACGTAGCGGGAGATCGATCGAGCAGTACTTC CASSRSGRSIEQYF
TRBJ2-5 NA few TRBV9 TGTGCCAGCACTTCTACTACCCAAGAGACCCAGTACTTC CASTSTTQETQYF
TRBJ2-3 TRBD2 NA TRBV6-1 TGTGCCAGCAGTATAGCGGGAAGAATCCCAGATACGCAGTATTTT CASSIAGRIPDTQYF
TRBJ2-7 TRBD2 few TRBV20-1 TGCAGTGCTAGAGATGAGGGTAGCGGGAGCTTCGGGCAGTACTTC CSARDEGSGSFGQYF
TRBJ1-1 NA few TRBV2 TGTGCCAGCAGTGTGGCCCCCAGGTCTGAAGCTTTCTTT CASSVAPRSEAFF
TRBJ2-1 TRBD2 many TRBV19 TGTGCCAGTAGTTCCGGACTAGCGGGAAGCTACAATGAGCAGTTCTTC CASSSGLAGSYNEQFF
TRBJ1-1 NA many TRBV27 TGTGCCAGCAGTTTAGATCGGGGCTACACTGAAGCTTTCTTT CASSLDRGYTEAFF
TRBJ2-7 TRBD1 few TRBV28 TGTGCCAGCATTACCACGAGCTGGACAGGGGGCATCTACGAGCAGTACTTC CASITTSWTGGIYEQYF
TRBJ2-5 NA many TRBV11-2 TGTGCCAGCAGCTTAGTAGGGGCGGGGGACAGACAGTACTTC CASSLVGAGDRQYF
TRBJ2-7 NA NA TRBV20-1 TGCAGTGCTAGAGATGGAGGCAGCGCCTCCTACGAGCAGTACTTC CSARDGGSASYEQYF
TRBJ2-7 TRBD2 few TRBV28 TGTGCCAGCAGTCGAATAAACACTGGACTAGCGGGAGGGGGTCGGTACGAGCAGTACTTC CASSRINTGLAGGGRYEQYF
TRBJ2-7 TRBD1 few TRBV27 TGTGCCAGCAGTTTAGGGGCCGGGACAGGGCTGTACGAGCAGTACTTC CASSLGAGTGLYEQYF
TRBJ1-5 TRBD1 many TRBV2 TGTGCCAGCAGTGAAGCGGGACAGAGCAATCAGCCCCAGCATTTT CASSEAGQSNQPQHF
TRBJ2-7 NA few TRBV11-2 TGTGCCAGCAGCCAACCCCTGAGAGGGGGAGACTCCTACGAGCAGTACTTC CASSQPLRGGDSYEQYF
TRBJ2-7 NA few TRBV6-1 TGTGCCGGTTCCCCCGGGCCCCGAACCTACGAGCAGTACTTC CAGSPGPRTYEQYF
TRBJ2-5 NA few TRBV12-3/TRBV12-4 TGTGCCAGCAGGGGCTCTAGTCAGTCAGAGACCCAGTACTTC CASRGSSQSETQYF